The 25 T cell receptor beta chains given below trace back to one sample, sequenced in a study of persistence of HIV-infected CD4 T cells. Lysates of CMV-infected fibroblasts at 9 to 10 ug/mL stimulated these cells. CD40L/CD69 double-negative CD45RO-high memory CD4+ T cells were collected. Sequencing used immunoSEQ version 4 in survey mode. Assay used: immunoSEQ multiplex PCR; TCRdb lists only in-frame clones, some missing. Of 25,000 to 35,000 clones listed, 78% are singletons. The antigens of these receptors remain unknown. Sequenced material: CD4+ T cells sorted from PBMCs after approximately 19-hour stimulation, taken from a patient who received antiretroviral therapy. These receptors were obtained from an adult woman with HIV who was CMV-seropositive.

This chain joins TRBV24-1 and TRBJ1-5, with D possibly TRBD1 on 6 matching bases. V was trimmed by 2 bases and J by 3 bases, leaving 10 bases between them. CDR1 KGHDR and CDR2 SFDVKD come from the germline V gene. This CDR3 contains 15 residues. CDR3 residues: CATSDSQGLNQPQHF. As DNA, the CDR3 is TGTGCCACCAGTGATTCACAGGGACTCAATCAGCCCCAGCATTTT.

This rearrangement joins TRBV21-1 to TRBJ1-4; TRBD1, as called in the table, went unchecked against the DNA. TRBV21-1 is flagged as a pseudogene. This CDR3 spans 15 amino acids. The DNA of the CDR3 is TGTGCCACAAACCTCCTGACAGGACGGGATGAAAAACTGTTTTTT. The encoded protein is CATNLLTGRDEKLFF.

The genes are TRBV7-8 and TRBJ1-1, with TRBD1 as a possible D gene (5 bases). In germline, CDR1 is SGHVS, CDR2 FQNEAQ. With 5 bases removed from V and 7 bases from J, the gap between germline ends came to 8 bases. The CDR3 runs to 11 residues. CDR3 sequence (DNA): TGTGCCAGCAGCCATACAGGTGAAGCTTTCTTT. Translation gives CASSHTGEAFF.

The chain links TRBV5-1 to TRBJ1-4; the D is unclear. Per germline, CDR1 SGHRS and CDR2 YFSETQ. Trimming took 6 bases from V and 8 from J, leaving 17 bases between them. The CDR3 runs 14 residues. In DNA, the CDR3 is TGCGCCAGCATCCTTCATCGGGGTAGGGAAAAACTGTTTTTT. It specifies CASILHRGREKLFF.

A single count supports this clone. This sequence joins TRBV19 and TRBJ1-6, with a weak D call TRBD1 (6 bases). Per germline, CDR1 LNHDA and CDR2 SQIVND (reference sequence). V lost 10 bases and J lost 7, with 17 bases in between. This CDR3 region has 14 residues. The CDR3 DNA sequence: TGTGCCACCAACAACAGGGTGGGGAATTCACCCCTCCACTTT. Protein sequence: CATNNRVGNSPLHF.

V and J are TRBV24-1 and TRBJ1-5, with D possibly TRBD1 on 5 matching bases. V shed 2 bases and J shed 11 bases, with 15 bases lying between them. The CDR3 runs 14 residues. CDR1 and CDR2 from the germline V gene are KGHDR and SFDVKD. The chain's CDR3 is CATSDSGTEEAQHF. CDR3 in DNA: TGTGCCACCAGTGATTCTGGGACCGAGGAAGCCCAGCATTTT.

This clone has just one count. The rearrangement joins TRBV7-6 to TRBJ1-4; 9 bases are a match to TRBD1. CDR1 is SGHVS, CDR2 FNYEAQ, per germline. With 5 bases clipped from V and 0 bases from J, the junction kept 4 bases outside the gene matches. The CDR3 sequence is 16 residues long. This chain's CDR3 is CASSKDRGATNEKLFF. The CDR3 DNA reads as TGTGCCAGCAGCAAAGACAGGGGGGCAACTAATGAAAAACTGTTTTTT.

The CDR3 here is CASSPARPPNVEQFF. The CDR3 DNA is TGTGCCAGCAGTCCCGCCAGGCCCCCCAATGTTGAGCAGTTCTTC. The chain links TRBV3-1 (or the pseudogene TRBV3-2) to TRBJ2-1; D is unclear. CDR1 and CDR2 (germline): LGHDT, YNNKEL (reference sequence). The CDR3 has 15 residues. The V end lost 6 bases, the J end lost 9 bases, and 21 bases lay between the germline ends.

The chain uses TRBV19 and TRBJ2-4; 9 bases are shared with TRBD1. Trimming removed 3 bases from V and 3 bases from J; junction bases left unmatched: 6. The germline V gene has CDR1 LNHDA and CDR2 SQIVND (reference sequence). CDR3 length: 16 residues. The CDR3 DNA reads as TGTGCCAGTAGTATCCCGACAGGGGGAGGCAAAAACATTCAGTACTTC. Translated, it gives CASSIPTGGGKNIQYF. Variable domain in full (rest from reference TRBV19 and TRBJ2-4): DGGITQSPKYLFRKEGQNVTLSCEQNLNHDAMYWYRQDPGQGLRLIYYSQIVNDFQKGDIAEGYSVSREKKESFPLTVTSAQKNPTAFYLCASSIPTGGGKNIQYFGAGTRLSVL.

The chain uses TRBV3-1 (or the pseudogene TRBV3-2) and TRBJ2-4, with TRBD2 as a possible D gene (5 bases). Germline assignment: CDR1 LGHDT and CDR2 YNNKEL (reference sequence). CDR3 length: 15 amino acids. V was trimmed by 4 bases and J by 2 bases, leaving 12 bases between them. CDR3 sequence reads: CASSLTSGSKNIQYF. CDR3 sequence (DNA): TGTGCCAGCAGCCTTACTAGTGGGTCCAAAAACATTCAGTACTTC.

The chain carries TRBV9 and TRBJ1-3, with D uncertain. The CDR3 has 13 amino acids. Per germline, CDR1 SGDLS and CDR2 YYNGEE. V was cut by 7 bases and J by 4 bases, with 12 bases left in between. The CDR3 DNA is TGTGCCAGCGGTCGTCCTCTGGGAAACACCATATATTTT. Encoded protein: CASGRPLGNTIYF.

Only one count was recorded for this clone. The chain recombines TRBV4-2 with TRBJ1-4; D remains unclear. The CDR3 covers 16 residues. Germline CDR1 is LGHNA and CDR2 is YNFKEQ. V lost 1 base and J 0 bases, leaving 9 bases between the germline ends. The CDR3 spells CASSQVQIATNEKLFF. The CDR3 region has the DNA TGTGCCAGCAGCCAAGTGCAGATTGCAACTAATGAAAAACTGTTTTTT.

On this clone: One junction end does not reproduce the germline sequence, and a read error may be involved. In nucleotides, the CDR3 is TGTGCCAGCAGCTCGGTGGGACAGCCCAATTCAGCCCTCCACTTT. Its protein is CASSSVGQPNSALHF. This chain links TRBV5-4 with TRBJ1-6; 7 bases are shared with TRBD1. This CDR3 has 15 residues. Germline-derived CDR1 and CDR2 are SGHNT and YYREEE (reference sequence).

The CDR3 spells CSASAWGPYNEQFF. The CDR3 region has the DNA TGCAGTGCTAGTGCCTGGGGACCCTACAATGAGCAGTTCTTC. The rearrangement uses TRBV20-1 and TRBJ2-1, with D perhaps assigned TRBD1 or TRBD2 (5 bases each). The CDR3 is 14 residues long. V was pared by 3 bases and J by 2 bases, with 11 bases between. CDR1 is DFQATT, CDR2 SNEGSKA, per germline (reference sequence).

The chain is built from TRBV6-5 and TRBJ1-4; D possibly corresponds to TRBD1 (5 bases). The CDR3 runs 14 residues. Trimming left V 6 bases short and J 0 bases short, with 8 bases between. Germline V gene sequence: CDR1 MNHEY, CDR2 SVGAGI. CDR3 loop: CASRGPATNEKLFF. CDR3 bases: TGTGCCAGCAGGGGGCCCGCAACTAATGAAAAACTGTTTTTT.

The chain links TRBV11-2 to TRBJ2-1, with unresolved D. V lost 5 bases and J 4 bases, leaving 6 bases between the germline ends. The CDR3 is made up of 12 amino acids. Per the germline V gene, CDR1 is SGHAT and CDR2 is FQNNGV. The CDR3 protein is CASSPTYNEQFF. The CDR3 nucleotides read TGTGCCAGCAGCCCTACTTACAATGAGCAGTTCTTC.

This chain uses TRBV6-5 with TRBJ2-2, with TRBD2 as a possible D gene (6 bases). In germline, CDR1 is MNHEY, CDR2 SVGAGI. This CDR3 region has 11 residues. CDR3 loop: CGSRETGELFF. The CDR3 DNA sequence: TGTGGGAGCCGGGAGACCGGGGAGCTGTTTTTT.

The chain recombines TRBV9 with TRBJ1-1, with D possibly matching TRBD1 (5 bases). Between the trimmed V and J ends, which lost 3 bases and 8 bases, there was a span of 14 bases. The CDR3 has 13 residues. Germline CDR1 SGDLS, CDR2 YYNGEE. The CDR3 nucleotides are TGTGCCAGCAGCGACATTGACAGAGGAGAAGCTTTCTTT. Translating it yields CASSDIDRGEAFF. The whole variable domain, remainder taken from reference TRBV9 and TRBJ1-1, is DSGVTQTPKHLITATGQRVTLRCSPRSGDLSVYWYQQSLDQGLQFLIQYYNGEERAKGNILERFSAQQFPDLHSELNLSSLELGDSALYFCASSDIDRGEAFFGQGTRLTVV.

This chain links TRBV6-5 with TRBJ1-1; the D gene is possibly TRBD1 (6 bases). V gave up 8 bases and J gave up 4 bases, with 14 bases separating them. Germline-derived CDR1 and CDR2 are MNHEY and SVGAGI. The CDR3 runs 13 residues. In DNA, the CDR3 is TGTGCCAGCGGAAGTATAGGGGGCACTGAAGCTTTCTTT. As protein: CASGSIGGTEAFF.

This chain's CDR3 is CASKEKGGRIETQYF. The DNA for the CDR3 is TGTGCCAGCAAAGAAAAGGGGGGGCGGATCGAGACCCAGTACTTC. The rearrangement uses TRBV5-4 and TRBJ2-5, with D perhaps matching TRBD2 (7 bases). The CDR3 runs to 15 residues. Between the trimmed V and J ends, which lost 6 bases and 5 bases, there was a span of 20 bases. The V gene's germline CDR1 is SGHNT and CDR2 YYREEE (reference sequence).

V and J are TRBV29-1 and TRBJ1-4, with TRBD1 as a possible D gene (5 bases). V was clipped by 5 bases and J by 4 bases, with 11 bases between them. The germline CDR1 and CDR2 sequences are SQVTM and ANQGSEA. The CDR3 runs to 13 residues. CDR3 nucleotide sequence: TGCAGCGTTAAGGGGCCGAATAATGAAAAACTGTTTTTT. Encoded protein: CSVKGPNNEKLFF. Supplemented by reference TRBV29-1 and TRBJ1-4, the full variable domain reads SAVISQKPSRDICQRGTSLTIQCQVDSQVTMMFWYRQQPGQSLTLIATANQGSEATYESGFVIDKFPISRPNLTFSTLTVSNMSPEDSSIYLCSVKGPNNEKLFFGSGTQLSVL.

This clone was detected once. V gene TRBV5-4 combines with J gene TRBJ1-3; no reliable D call. V dropped 4 bases and J dropped 2 bases, with 19 bases sitting between them. In germline, CDR1 is SGHNT, CDR2 YYREEE (reference sequence). This CDR3 region has 17 residues. The DNA for the CDR3 is TGTGCCAGCAGCCCTGAGGGTGGGTCTACGACTGGAAACACCATATATTTT. It is translated as CASSPEGGSTTGNTIYF.

The V gene is TRBV7-8, the J gene TRBJ2-3; TRBD2 matches 7 bases. After removal of 1 base from V and 2 bases from J, the junction contained 6 bases not matched to a gene. The CDR3 runs 16 residues. The germline V gene has CDR1 SGHVS and CDR2 FQNEAQ. CDR3: CASSLDGGRSTDTQYF. DNA of the CDR3: TGTGCCAGCAGCTTAGACGGGGGGAGATCCACAGATACGCAGTATTTT.

The chain joins TRBV18 to TRBJ2-7; possibly TRBD1 for D (6 bases). The CDR3 runs to 14 residues. The germline V and J ends were trimmed by 4 bases and 7 bases, with 17 bases remaining between them. Germline loops: CDR1 KGHSH, CDR2 LQKENI. CDR3 residues: CASSHREILGEQYF. CDR3 DNA: TGTGCCAGCTCACACAGGGAGATACTGGGAGAGCAGTACTTC.

This clone was recorded a few times. The V and J genes are TRBV20-1 and TRBJ2-3; 12 positions match TRBD2. Germline CDR1 DFQATT, CDR2 SNEGSKA (reference sequence). V was clipped by 3 bases and J by 2 bases; unmatched bases: 3. This CDR3 contains 15 residues. The CDR3 DNA reads TGCAGTGCTAGTACTAGCGGGGGGTTCACAGATACGCAGTATTTT. It specifies CSASTSGGFTDTQYF.